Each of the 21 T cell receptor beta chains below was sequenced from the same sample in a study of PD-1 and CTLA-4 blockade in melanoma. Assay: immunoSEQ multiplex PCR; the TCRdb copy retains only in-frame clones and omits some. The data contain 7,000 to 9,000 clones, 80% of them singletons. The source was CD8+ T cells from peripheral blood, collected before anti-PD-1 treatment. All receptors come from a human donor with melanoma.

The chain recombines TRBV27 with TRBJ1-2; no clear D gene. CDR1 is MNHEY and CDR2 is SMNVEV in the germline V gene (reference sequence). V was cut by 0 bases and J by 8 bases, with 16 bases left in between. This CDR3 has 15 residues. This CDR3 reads CASSLSNSKGNGYTF. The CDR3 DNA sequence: TGTGCCAGCAGTTTATCGAACAGCAAAGGAAACGGCTACACCTTC.

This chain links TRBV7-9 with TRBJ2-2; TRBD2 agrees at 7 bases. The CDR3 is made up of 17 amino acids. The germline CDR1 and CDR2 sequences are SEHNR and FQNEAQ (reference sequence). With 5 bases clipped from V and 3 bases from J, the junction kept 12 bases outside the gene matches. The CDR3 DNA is TGTGCCAGCAGCCCCGTCGGCGGGGGTCCCGACACCGGGGAGCTGTTTTTT. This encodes CASSPVGGGPDTGELFF.

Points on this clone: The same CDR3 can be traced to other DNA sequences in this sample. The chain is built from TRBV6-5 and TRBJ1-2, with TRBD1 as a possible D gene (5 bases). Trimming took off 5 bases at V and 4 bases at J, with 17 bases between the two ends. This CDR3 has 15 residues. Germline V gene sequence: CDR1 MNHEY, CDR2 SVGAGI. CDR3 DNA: TGTGCCAGCAGTCCTCGGGGCAGTTCGCTCTATGGCTACACCTTC. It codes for CASSPRGSSLYGYTF.

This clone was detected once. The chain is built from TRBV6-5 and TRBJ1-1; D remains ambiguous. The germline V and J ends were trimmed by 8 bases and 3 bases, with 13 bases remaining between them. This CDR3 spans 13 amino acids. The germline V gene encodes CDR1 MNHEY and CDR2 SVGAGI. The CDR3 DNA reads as TGTGCCAGCTCGGGGTGGGGTGACACTGAAGCTTTCTTT. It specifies CASSGWGDTEAFF.

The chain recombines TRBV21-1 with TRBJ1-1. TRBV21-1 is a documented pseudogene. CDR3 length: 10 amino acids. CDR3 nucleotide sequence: TGTGCCACCCCCTCCCTTGGGGCTTTCTTT. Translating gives CATPSLGAFF.

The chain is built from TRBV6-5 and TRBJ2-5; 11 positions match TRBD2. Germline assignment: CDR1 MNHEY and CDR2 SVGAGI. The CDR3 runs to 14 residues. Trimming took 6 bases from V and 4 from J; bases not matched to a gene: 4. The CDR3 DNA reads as TGTGCCAGCAGCCTAGGACTAGCGGGAGAGACCCAGTACTTC. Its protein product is CASSLGLAGETQYF.

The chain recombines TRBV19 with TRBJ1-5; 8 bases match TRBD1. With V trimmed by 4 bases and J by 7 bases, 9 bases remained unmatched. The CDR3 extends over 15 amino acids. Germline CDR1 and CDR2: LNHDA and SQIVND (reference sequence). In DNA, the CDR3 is TGTGCCAGTAGTACGGGGATAACAGGGGGACAGCCCCAGCATTTT. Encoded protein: CASSTGITGGQPQHF.

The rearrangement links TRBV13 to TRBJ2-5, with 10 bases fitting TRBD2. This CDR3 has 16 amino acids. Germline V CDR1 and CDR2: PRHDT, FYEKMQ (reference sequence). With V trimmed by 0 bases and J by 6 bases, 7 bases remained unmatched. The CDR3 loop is CASSLGASGSQKTQYF. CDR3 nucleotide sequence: TGTGCCAGCAGCTTAGGGGCTAGCGGGAGTCAAAAGACCCAGTACTTC.

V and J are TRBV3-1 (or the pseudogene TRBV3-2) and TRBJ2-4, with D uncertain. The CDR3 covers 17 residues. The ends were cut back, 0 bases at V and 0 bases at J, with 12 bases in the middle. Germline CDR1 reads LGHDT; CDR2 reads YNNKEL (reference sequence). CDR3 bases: TGTGCCAGCAGCCAAGAAGGGTCCTACCTAGCCAAAAACATTCAGTACTTC. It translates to CASSQEGSYLAKNIQYF.

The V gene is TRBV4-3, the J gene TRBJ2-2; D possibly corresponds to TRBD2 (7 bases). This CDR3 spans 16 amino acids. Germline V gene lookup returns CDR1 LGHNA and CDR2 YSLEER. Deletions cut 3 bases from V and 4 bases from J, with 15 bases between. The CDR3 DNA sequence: TGCGCCAGCAGCCAGGGGGGGCCTGCGGGCACCGGGGAGCTGTTTTTT. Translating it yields CASSQGGPAGTGELFF.

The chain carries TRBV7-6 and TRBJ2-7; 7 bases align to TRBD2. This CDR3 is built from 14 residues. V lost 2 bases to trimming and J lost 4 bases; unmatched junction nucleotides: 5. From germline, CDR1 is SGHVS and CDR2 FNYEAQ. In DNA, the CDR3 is TGTGCCAGCAGCTTACGACTAGCAGAATACGAGCAGTACTTC. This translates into CASSLRLAEYEQYF. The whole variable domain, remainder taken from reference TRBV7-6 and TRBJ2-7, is GAGVSQSPRYKVTKRGQDVALRCDPISGHVSLYWYRQALGQGPEFLTYFNYEAQQDKSGLPNDRFSAERPEGSISTLTIQRTEQRDSAMYRCASSLRLAEYEQYFGPGTRLTVT.

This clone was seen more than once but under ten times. CDR3 sequence (DNA): TGCGCCAGCAGCCTACTAGCGGAATCCTACAATGAGCAGTTCTTC. It translates to CASSLLAESYNEQFF. This chain uses TRBV4-1 with TRBJ2-1, with TRBD2 matching over 8 bases. Unmatched junction bases numbered 3, after V lost 4 bases and J lost 1 base. The CDR3 runs 15 residues. Per the germline V gene, CDR1 is MGHRA and CDR2 is YSYEKL.

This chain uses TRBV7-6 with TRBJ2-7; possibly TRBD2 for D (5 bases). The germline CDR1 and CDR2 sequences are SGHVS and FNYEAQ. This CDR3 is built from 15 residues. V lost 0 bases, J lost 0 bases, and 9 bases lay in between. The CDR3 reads CASSLASDRSYEQYF. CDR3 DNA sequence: TGTGCCAGCAGCTTAGCTAGCGACCGCTCCTACGAGCAGTACTTC. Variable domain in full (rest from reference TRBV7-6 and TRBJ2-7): GAGVSQSPRYKVTKRGQDVALRCDPISGHVSLYWYRQALGQGPEFLTYFNYEAQQDKSGLPNDRFSAERPEGSISTLTIQRTEQRDSAMYRCASSLASDRSYEQYFGPGTRLTVT.

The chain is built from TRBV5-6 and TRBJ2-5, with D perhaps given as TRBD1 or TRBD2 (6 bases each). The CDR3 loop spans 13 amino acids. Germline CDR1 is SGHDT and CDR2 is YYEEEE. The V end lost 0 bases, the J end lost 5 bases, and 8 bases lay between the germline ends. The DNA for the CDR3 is TGTGCCAGCAGCTTGGCCGGGGGCGAGACCCAGTACTTC. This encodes CASSLAGGETQYF.

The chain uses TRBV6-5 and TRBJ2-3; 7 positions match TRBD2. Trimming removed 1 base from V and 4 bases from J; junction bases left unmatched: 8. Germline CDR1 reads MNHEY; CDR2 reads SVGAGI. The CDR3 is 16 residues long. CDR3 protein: CASSYWGGSGADTQYF. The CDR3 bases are TGTGCCAGCAGTTACTGGGGAGGGAGTGGCGCAGATACGCAGTATTTT.

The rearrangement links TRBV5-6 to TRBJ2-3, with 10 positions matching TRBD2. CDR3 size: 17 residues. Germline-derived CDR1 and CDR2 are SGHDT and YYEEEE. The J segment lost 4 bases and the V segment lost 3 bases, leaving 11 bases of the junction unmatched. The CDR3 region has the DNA TGTGCCAGCAGCTCTGGTGGGCTAGCGGGAGTGGCAGATACGCAGTATTTT. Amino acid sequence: CASSSGGLAGVADTQYF.

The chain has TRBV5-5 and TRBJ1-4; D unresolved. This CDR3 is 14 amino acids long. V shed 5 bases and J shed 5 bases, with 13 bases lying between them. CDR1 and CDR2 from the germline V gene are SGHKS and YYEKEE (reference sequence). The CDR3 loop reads CASSWKLQNEKLFF. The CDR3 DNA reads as TGTGCCAGCAGTTGGAAGCTACAGAATGAAAAACTGTTTTTT.

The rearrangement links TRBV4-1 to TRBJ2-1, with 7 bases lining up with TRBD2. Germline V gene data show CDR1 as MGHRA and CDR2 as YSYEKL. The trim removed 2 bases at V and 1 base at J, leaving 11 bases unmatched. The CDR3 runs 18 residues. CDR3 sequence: CASSQFEAGYPSYNEQFF. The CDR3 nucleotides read TGCGCCAGCAGCCAATTCGAAGCGGGGTACCCTTCCTACAATGAGCAGTTCTTC.

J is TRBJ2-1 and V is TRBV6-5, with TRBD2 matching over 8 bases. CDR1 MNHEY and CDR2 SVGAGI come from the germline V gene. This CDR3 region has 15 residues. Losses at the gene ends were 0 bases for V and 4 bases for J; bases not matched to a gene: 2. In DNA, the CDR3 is TGTGCCAGCAGTTACTCATTAGCGGGGTACAATGAGCAGTTCTTC. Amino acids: CASSYSLAGYNEQFF.

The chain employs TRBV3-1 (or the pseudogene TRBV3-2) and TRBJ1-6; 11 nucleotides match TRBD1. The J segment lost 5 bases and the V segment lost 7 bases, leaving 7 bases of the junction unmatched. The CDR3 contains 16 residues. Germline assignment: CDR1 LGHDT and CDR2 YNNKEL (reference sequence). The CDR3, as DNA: TGTGCCAGCAAACCCGGGACAGGGGGAAATAATTCACCCCTCCACTTT. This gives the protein CASKPGTGGNNSPLHF.

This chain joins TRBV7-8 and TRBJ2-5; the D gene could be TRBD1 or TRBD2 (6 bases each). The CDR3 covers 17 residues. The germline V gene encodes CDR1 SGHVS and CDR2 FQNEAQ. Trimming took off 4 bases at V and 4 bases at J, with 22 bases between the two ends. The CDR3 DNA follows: TGTGCCAGCAGCTCGAGTAGGGGGGCCCAAGTTGGAGAGACCCAGTACTTC. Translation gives CASSSSRGAQVGETQYF.